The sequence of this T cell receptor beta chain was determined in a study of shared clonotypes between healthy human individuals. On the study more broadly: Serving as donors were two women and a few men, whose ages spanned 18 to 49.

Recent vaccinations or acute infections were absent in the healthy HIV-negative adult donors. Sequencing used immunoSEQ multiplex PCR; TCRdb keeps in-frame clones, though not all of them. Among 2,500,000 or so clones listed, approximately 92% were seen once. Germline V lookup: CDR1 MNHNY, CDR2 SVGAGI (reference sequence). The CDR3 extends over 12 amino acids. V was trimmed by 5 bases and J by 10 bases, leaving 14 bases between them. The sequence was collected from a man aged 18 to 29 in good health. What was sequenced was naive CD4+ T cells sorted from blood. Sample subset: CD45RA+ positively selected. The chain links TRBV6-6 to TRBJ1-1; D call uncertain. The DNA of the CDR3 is TGTGCCAGCAGTCGACATCCCGGCGGAGCTTTCTTT. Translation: CASSRHPGGAFF.